This T cell receptor beta chain was observed in a study of T cell repertoires in ileal Crohn's disease. Findings and limits, study-wide: Clonal expansions were more frequent in active smokers than non-smokers at surgery.

V lost 2 bases, J lost 7 bases, and 7 bases stayed unmatched. Per germline, CDR1 MNHEY and CDR2 SVGAGI. The CDR3 is made up of 16 amino acids. With regard to this clone: Its antigen is as yet unknown. The sample has other DNA sequences that encode this CDR3 too.

The table came from immunoSEQ multiplex PCR; TCRdb's copy has only in-frame clones and leaves some out. The table shows over 1,500 clones, with 81% occurring only once. Sequencing was carried out using ileal tissue. V is TRBV6-5 and J is TRBJ1-6; the match to TRBD1 covers 8 bases. This TCR came from an adult with Crohn's disease. The CDR3 protein is CASSYAGTGENSPLHF. The CDR3 DNA follows: TGTGCCAGCAGTTACGCCGGGACAGGCGAAAATTCACCCCTCCACTTT.